Described below is a single T cell receptor (beta chain) sequence and its context. Antigen unknown. Both 60 Vbeta primers and 13 Jbeta primers went into the PCR. Produced via immunoSEQ multiplex PCR; TCRdb's table is partial and in-frame only. The sample has about 210,000 clones, 81% seen once. The data derive from a study of cytomegalovirus exposure and HLA in healthy donors. Overall study results and limits: Among the sequence variants, a highly shared cluster was likely an artifact of sequencing.

V was clipped by 3 bases and J by 0 bases; unmatched bases: 2. Germline values: CDR1 LGHNA, CDR2 YNFKEQ. The CDR3 is made up of 15 amino acids. Sequencing used PBMCs. The chain joins TRBV4-2 to TRBJ1-1, with 9 bases identical to TRBD1. The TCR sequence derives from a man in his forties in good health and CMV-seropositive. CDR3 sequence reads: CASSHGQGLNTEAFF. The CDR3 region has the DNA TGTGCCAGCAGCCACGGACAGGGGTTGAACACTGAAGCTTTCTTT.